A selection of T cell receptor beta chains follows, all from one sample in a study of blood T cells in healthy people across ages. TCRdb analysed the 5' RACE reads with MiXCR anew, one entry per CDR3 protein. The sample has 870,000 or so distinct CDR3 sequences, about 30% seen once. Sequenced sample: blood. The receptors come from a woman older than 75 in good health. Both conserved end residues are part of each CDR3. D genes are given only for firm matches. The listing skips clone size in some rows; elsewhere it reads once, few, many or a size class.

clone_size j_call v_call d_call cdr3_aa cdr3_nt
. TRBJ2-2 TRBV9 . CASSPGFTGELFF TGTGCCAGCAGCCCCGGGTTTACCGGGGAGCTGTTTTTT
few TRBJ2-7 TRBV24-1 . CATSDRGLSSYNEQYF TGTGCCACCAGTGATAGGGGGTTAAGCTCCTACAATGAGCAGTACTTC
. TRBJ2-1 TRBV4-1 TRBD2 CASSQDAGGNEQFF TGCGCCAGCAGCCAAGACGCGGGGGGCAATGAGCAGTTCTTC
many TRBJ2-7 TRBV7-2 . CASSSDREQYF TGTGCCAGCAGCTCAGACAGAGAGCAGTACTTC
few TRBJ2-2 TRBV6-2/TRBV6-3 . CASSFTTNTGELFF TGTGCCAGCAGTTTTACAACGAACACCGGGGAGCTGTTTTTT
many TRBJ2-4 TRBV7-2 TRBD2 CASSLSGGLAGGVAKNIQYF TGTGCCAGCAGCTTAAGTGGCGGACTAGCGGGGGGAGTAGCCAAAAACATTCAGTACTTC
many TRBJ2-5 TRBV10-2 TRBD2 CASSDKAGSARETQYF TGCGCCAGCAGTGACAAAGCGGGATCCGCACGGGAGACCCAGTACTTC
many TRBJ2-7 TRBV28 TRBD1 CASSLGRGTGPYEQYF TGTGCCAGCAGTTTGGGACGCGGGACAGGACCCTACGAGCAGTACTTC
. TRBJ2-3 TRBV11-2 . CASSLGPGKNTDTQYF TGTGCCAGCAGCTTAGGGCCAGGGAAAAACACAGATACGCAGTATTTT
many TRBJ1-2 TRBV18 TRBD1 CASSPGQANYGYTF TGTGCCAGCTCACCCGGACAGGCTAACTATGGCTACACCTTC
few TRBJ2-1 TRBV20-1 TRBD1 CSARAGGASNEQFF TGCAGTGCTAGGGCAGGGGGCGCGAGCAATGAGCAGTTCTTC
many TRBJ2-3 TRBV9 . CASSVRWDLVTDTQYF TGTGCCAGCAGCGTAAGGTGGGATTTGGTCACAGATACGCAGTATTTT
few TRBJ1-5 TRBV19 . CASSIRGIYQPQHF TGTGCCAGTAGTATACGGGGGATTTATCAGCCCCAGCATTTT
many TRBJ2-7 TRBV5-5 . CASSLVVGYEQYF TGTGCCAGCAGCTTAGTGGTAGGCTACGAGCAGTACTTC
. TRBJ2-1 TRBV19 . CASSIGRPSYNEQFF TGTGCCAGCAGTATAGGGAGGCCAAGTTACAATGAGCAGTTCTTC
. TRBJ2-1 TRBV4-1 TRBD2 CASSQRLADYNEQFF TGCGCCAGCAGCCAGAGACTAGCGGATTACAATGAGCAGTTCTTC
few TRBJ2-7 TRBV24-1 TRBD1 CATSDHGTGASYNEQYF TGTGCCACCAGTGATCACGGGACAGGGGCGTCCTACAATGAGCAGTACTTC
few TRBJ1-1 TRBV5-1 . CASSFGTEGPEAFF TGCGCCAGCAGCTTCGGGACGGAGGGTCCAGAAGCTTTCTTT
. TRBJ2-3 TRBV20-1 TRBD2 CSARNTLAGGRSKFTDAQYF TGCAGTGCTAGAAATACTCTAGCGGGGGGCCGTTCCAAATTCACAGATGCGCAGTATTTT
few TRBJ1-6 TRBV6-1 TRBD1 CASSEGQGYNSPLHF TGTGCCAGCAGTGAGGGACAGGGGTATAATTCACCCCTCCACTTT
few TRBJ2-5 TRBV7-7 TRBD2 CASSWGGEQYQETQYF TGTGCCAGCAGCTGGGGGGGAGAACAGTACCAAGAGACCCAGTACTTC
few TRBJ2-3 TRBV20-1 . CSARAAPFEYF TGCAGTGCTAGGGCTGCACCATTTGAGTATTTT
. TRBJ2-1 TRBV14 TRBD1 CASSQDRDRGREQFF TGTGCCAGCAGCCAAGATCGCGACAGGGGGCGCGAGCAGTTCTTC
few TRBJ2-2 TRBV12-5 TRBD1 CASGLGPRDSTNTGELFF TGTGCTAGTGGTTTGGGTCCTCGGGACAGCACGAACACCGGGGAGCTGTTTTTT
. TRBJ2-3 TRBV18 TRBD1 CASARDRAADTQYF TGTGCCAGCGCACGGGACAGGGCGGCAGATACGCAGTATTTT
. TRBJ1-2 TRBV27 . CASSLPPQLFYGYTF TGTGCCAGCAGTTTACCGCCTCAGTTATTCTATGGCTACACCTTC
few TRBJ2-1 TRBV25-1 TRBD2 CASSEFGRGRLVSPYNEQFF TGTGCCAGCAGTGAATTCGGGAGGGGCCGACTAGTGAGCCCTTACAATGAGCAGTTCTTC
. TRBJ2-1 TRBV5-1 TRBD2 CASSLRTSGDPNEQFF TGCGCCAGCAGCCTTCGGACTAGCGGGGACCCTAATGAGCAGTTCTTC
. TRBJ2-6 TRBV27 TRBD1 CASSLQGARPGANVLTF TGTGCCAGCAGTCTACAGGGGGCGCGTCCTGGGGCCAACGTCCTGACTTTC
many TRBJ2-5 TRBV7-9 TRBD2 CASSEAGGETQYF TGTGCCAGCAGCGAGGCGGGGGGAGAGACCCAGTACTTC
. TRBJ1-3 TRBV7-9 TRBD1 CASSCRQGVDTIYF TGTGCCAGCAGCTGCAGACAGGGTGTGGACACCATATATTTT